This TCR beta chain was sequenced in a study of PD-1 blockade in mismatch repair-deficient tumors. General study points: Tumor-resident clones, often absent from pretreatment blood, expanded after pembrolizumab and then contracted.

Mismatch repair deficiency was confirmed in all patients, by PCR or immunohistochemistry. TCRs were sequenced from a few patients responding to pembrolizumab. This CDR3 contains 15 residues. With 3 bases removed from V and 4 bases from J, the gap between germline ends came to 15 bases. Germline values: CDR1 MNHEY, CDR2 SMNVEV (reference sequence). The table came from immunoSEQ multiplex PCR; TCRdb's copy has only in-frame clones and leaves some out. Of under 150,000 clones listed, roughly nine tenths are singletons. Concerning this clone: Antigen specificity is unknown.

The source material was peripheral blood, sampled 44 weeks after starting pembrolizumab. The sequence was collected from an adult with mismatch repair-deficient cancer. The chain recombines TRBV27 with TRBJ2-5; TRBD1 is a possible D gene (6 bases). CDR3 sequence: CASSFADRLGETQYF. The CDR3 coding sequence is TGTGCCAGCAGTTTCGCCGACAGGCTGGGAGAGACCCAGTACTTC.